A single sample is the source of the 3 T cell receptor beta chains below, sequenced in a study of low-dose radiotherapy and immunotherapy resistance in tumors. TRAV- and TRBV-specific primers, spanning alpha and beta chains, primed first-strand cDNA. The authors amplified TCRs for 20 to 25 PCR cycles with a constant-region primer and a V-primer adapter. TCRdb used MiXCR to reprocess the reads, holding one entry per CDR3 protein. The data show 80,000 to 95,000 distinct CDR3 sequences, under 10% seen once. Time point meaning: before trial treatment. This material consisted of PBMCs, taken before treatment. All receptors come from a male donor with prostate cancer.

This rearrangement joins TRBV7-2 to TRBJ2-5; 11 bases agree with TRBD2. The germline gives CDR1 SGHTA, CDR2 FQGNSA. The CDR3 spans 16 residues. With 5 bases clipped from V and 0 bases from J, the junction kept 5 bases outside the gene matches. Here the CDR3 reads CASSPVSGRDQETQYF. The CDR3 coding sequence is TGTGCCAGCAGCCCCGTTAGCGGGAGGGACCAAGAGACCCAGTACTTC. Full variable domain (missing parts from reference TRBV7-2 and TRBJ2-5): GAGVSQSPSNKVTEKGKDVELRCDPISGHTALYWYRQSLGQGLEFLIYFQGNSAPDKSGLPSDRFSAERTGGSVSTLTIQRTQQEDSAVYLCASSPVSGRDQETQYFGPGTRLLVL.

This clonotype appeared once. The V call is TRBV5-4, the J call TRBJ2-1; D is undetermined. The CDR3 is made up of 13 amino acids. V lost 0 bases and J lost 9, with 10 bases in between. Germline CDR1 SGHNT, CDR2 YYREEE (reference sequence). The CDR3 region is CASSLEQRSEQFF. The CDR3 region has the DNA TGTGCCAGCAGCTTGGAGCAGAGGAGTGAGCAGTTCTTC.

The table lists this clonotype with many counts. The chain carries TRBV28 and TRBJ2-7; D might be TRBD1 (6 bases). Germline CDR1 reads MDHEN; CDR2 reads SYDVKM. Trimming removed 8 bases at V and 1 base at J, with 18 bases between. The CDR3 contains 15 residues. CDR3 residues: CASATFQGRSYEQYF. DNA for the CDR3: TGTGCCAGCGCAACCTTCCAGGGGCGGTCCTACGAGCAGTACTTC.